This TCR beta chain derives from a study of T cell changes during pregnancy in multiple sclerosis. The data were produced by immunoSEQ multiplex PCR, yet TCRdb's version contains in-frame clones alone and is incomplete. The sample holds approximately 54,000 clones, about 91% seen once. This CDR3 has 14 residues. V lost 8 bases, J lost 3 bases, and 7 bases stayed unmatched. Germline V lookup: CDR1 MDHEN, CDR2 SYDVKM. This clone has just one count. The source of this sequence is a female donor in good health, enrolled as a control in a pregnancy study. The sequenced sample was peripheral blood, obtained after pregnancy. V is TRBV28 and J is TRBJ2-1; the match to TRBD2 covers 7 bases. The CDR3 region has the DNA TGTGCCAGCTCCCCCGGGGGGAGCTACAATGAGCAGTTCTTC. Translated: CASSPGGSYNEQFF.